These T cell receptor beta chains were read from a single sample in a study of shared clonotypes between healthy human individuals. Method: immunoSEQ multiplex PCR; TCRdb's copy keeps in-frame clones and lacks some. The data hold about 1,900,000 clones, with approximately 94% observed a single time. Sequencing used naive CD8+ T cells sorted from blood. The receptors were sampled from a man aged 18 to 29 in good health. Each CDR3 is given with its conserved first and last residue.

>13|TRBJ2-7|TRBV9
CASSVAGGWEQYF
>15|TRBJ2-5|TRBV7-9
CASSYLCAFQETQYF
>11|TRBJ2-7|TRBV27
CASSGSYEQYF
>14|TRBJ2-1|TRBV30
CAWSLGFSYNEQFF
>16|TRBJ2-3|TRBV19
CASSHRTGTGTDTQYF
>13|TRBJ2-1|TRBV15
CATSSRLENEQFF
>14|TRBJ2-6|TRBV2
CASDGGTGANVLTF
>15|TRBJ2-2|TRBV29-1
CSVAPPTENTGELFF
>15|TRBJ1-5|TRBV4-1
CASRSRASDNQPQHF
>15|TRBJ2-1|TRBV6-5
CASSYSLAGYNEQFF
>16|TRBJ2-7|TRBV7-9
CASSLHPAEGSYEQYF
>11|TRBJ1-2|TRBV20-1
CSEFREGGYTF
>14|TRBJ1-1|TRBV5-4
CASSLGGAGTEAFF
>14|TRBJ1-1|TRBV5-4
CASSTLAGGTEAFF
>17|TRBJ1-6|TRBV7-6
CASSLEAGSSYNSPLHF
>13|TRBJ2-7|TRBV5-4
CASSFGTHYEQYF
>13|TRBJ1-3|TRBV10-2
CASSERVGNTIYF
>13|TRBJ2-7|TRBV29-1
CSVGTGRSYEQYF
>14|TRBJ2-1|TRBV11-2
CASSPSWTSDEQFF
>14|TRBJ1-2|TRBV27
CASKSEGSYYGYTF
>14|TRBJ2-7|TRBV5-5
CASSLDTGAEEQYF
>12|TRBJ1-6|TRBV7-9
CASSLTEGTLHF
>17|TRBJ2-1|TRBV7-9
CASSGLTGTGSYNEQFF
>10|TRBJ2-3|TRBV7-9
CASSADTQYF
>20|TRBJ1-6|TRBV19
CASSIYHPPGPSPYNSPLHF
>15|TRBJ1-5|TRBV4-1
CASSQESGQNQPQHF
>12|TRBJ2-3|TRBV7-9
CASGEEVDTQYF
>15|TRBJ2-1|TRBV10-1
CARTISGSSYNEQFF
>16|TRBJ1-3|TRBV15
CATSRVGYESGNTIYF
>14|TRBJ1-1|TRBV5-1
CASSLATGAIEAFF
>11|TRBJ1-1|TRBV2
CASSIINEAFF
>13|TRBJ1-1|TRBV19
CAPSSVPNTEAFF
>16|TRBJ2-7|TRBV7-9
CASSLAPTGGSYEQYF
>15|TRBJ2-7|TRBV19
CASSILGRGSYEQYF
>13|TRBJ1-6|TRBV6-5
CASRGTSNSPLHF
>16|TRBJ2-7|TRBV27
CASSSDPAGATYEQYF
>11|TRBJ2-7|TRBV19
CASGRSYEQYF
>15|TRBJ1-2|TRBV6-6
CASSYFPGQGEDYTF
>20|TRBJ1-6|TRBV5-8
CASSLGGMWTDVSYNSPLHF
>16|TRBJ2-3|TRBV2
CASSASLAASTDTQYF
>12|TRBJ1-1|TRBV29-1
CSVENARGVAFF
>16|TRBJ2-1|TRBV19
CASSQRESRGYDEQFF
>11|TRBJ1-2|TRBV29-1
CSGMTVYGYTF
>15|TRBJ2-7|TRBV19
CASSMSGGGIYEQYF
>14|TRBJ1-1|TRBV9
CASSPQGAGTEAFF
>14|TRBJ1-1|TRBV5-4
CASSLEVGFTEAFF
>14|TRBJ2-7|TRBV5-1
CASSLDGSSYEQYF
>15|TRBJ2-1|TRBV4-1
CASSHPWADNNEQFF
>13|TRBJ2-7|TRBV6-1
CASSGQVSYEQYF
>14|TRBJ2-7|TRBV7-9
CASSPRTSDYEQYF
>15|TRBJ1-2|TRBV7-9
CASSSTSVANYGYTF
>16|TRBJ2-6|TRBV27
CASSFGAGSGANVLTF
>13|TRBJ2-1|TRBV15
CATSRDSYNEQFF
>13|TRBJ2-3|TRBV7-9
CASSTDRSDTQYF
>18|TRBJ1-5|TRBV30
CAWSGATGNVLGNQPQHF
>12|TRBJ2-3|TRBV30
CASEPAADTQYF
>16|TRBJ2-3|TRBV5-1
CASSSQRVLAGDTQYF
>17|TRBJ2-3|TRBV7-9
CASSSALGGRSTDTQYF
>18|TRBJ2-1|TRBV4-2
CASSQDGLAGGPNNEQFF